This TCR beta chain stems from a study of beta chain features in type 1 diabetes. Study-level background: Patients were similar to healthy donors in age and gender (as well as in cell yields).

Reverse transcribing all isolated RNA meant expressed TCRB transcripts were sequenced. This table comes from immunoSEQ multiplex PCR, and its TCRdb copy is limited to in-frame clones, with some not included. The table includes about 340,000 clones, around 9.7% detected once. Findings and limits, study-wide: Shortening that was moderate but significant affected the TCRB CDR3s of Type 1 diabetes patients in all four CD4+ subsets.

This clone was detected only a few times. What it binds is unknown. Using CD45RO/CCR7/CD25/CD127/CD95/CD27, CD4+ naive, central memory, regulatory and stem cell-like memory cells were sorted. The specimen sequenced was central memory CD4+ T cells from blood. The clonotype originates from a man between 25 and 39 years old with type 1 diabetes.

This chain's CDR3 is CASSPQGGSNQPQHF. For the CDR3, the DNA is TGTGCCAGCTCACCCCAGGGTGGGAGCAATCAGCCCCAGCATTTT. The gene calls are TRBV18 and TRBJ1-5; possibly TRBD1 for D (5 bases). Germline V CDR1 and CDR2: KGHSH, LQKENI. The CDR3 consists of 15 residues. Trimming took off 3 bases at V and 1 base at J, with 10 bases between the two ends.